This TCR beta chain was captured in a study of CD8 T cells in ankylosing spondylitis. This clonotype was detected many times. TCRdb called the 5' RACE reads again in MiXCR, with one record for every CDR3 protein. The data contain about 130,000 distinct CDR3 sequences, around 10% of them singletons. The V end was cut by 8 bases, the J end by 3 bases, with 13 bases between. The germline V gene encodes CDR1 MNHNY and CDR2 SVGAGI (reference sequence). The CDR3 is 13 residues long. Sequenced material: blood, either unsorted or a sorted T cell fraction (not recorded which). The chain links TRBV6-6 to TRBJ1-1; D remains unclear. This TCR was sampled from a female donor with ankylosing spondylitis or in good health (not recorded which). The CDR3 reads CASDAGVDTEAFF. Here the CDR3 DNA reads TGTGCCAGCGACGCGGGCGTGGACACTGAAGCTTTCTTT.